This TCR beta chain was captured by sequencing in a study of PD-L1 blockade in urothelial cancer (dated by TCRdb to between 2016 and 2019). In the study overall: All patients started therapy in about 2014 and received atezolizumab 1,200 mg intravenously every 3 weeks. About 85% of the roughly 29 patients were identified as males with urothelial cancer of bladder origin, and a prior smoking history was reported by 18 of 29 patients. Patients had an ECOG performance status of 0 or 1 and had received between 0 and 3 prior chemotherapy regimens. Blood samples were analyzed 3 weeks after the start of treatment (second dose) and 6 weeks after the start of treatment. Blood samples gave median yields of around 140,000 T cells and around 88,000 unique TCRs, along with a median clonality of 0.080. The study, an exploratory multi-omic analysis, examined somatic, immune and clinical correlates of response to PD-L1 blockade with atezolizumab in urothelial cancer. Pretreatment tumor samples and matched peripheral blood, collected serially before and after atezolizumab treatment, underwent TCR sequencing. Progression-free survival longer than 6 months counted as durable clinical benefit, and TCR features were additionally tested against both progression-free and overall survival. In the same patients who had TCR sequencing, pretreatment tumors also underwent whole exome sequencing and RNA sequencing. Roughly 10 patients reached durable clinical benefit, while 20 patients did not. Pretreatment blood TCR-seq was available for under 35 patients, at least one posttreatment blood collection was obtained for about 24 patients, and tumor TCR-seq was available for about 24 patients. The study at large found these results: Among patients with durable benefit, tumor-associated TCR clones showed greater expansion in peripheral blood 3 weeks after treatment started (n ≈ 20, p = 0.022). Because of the small sample size (n ≈ 31) and the many exploratory analyses performed, the results are intended to be regarded as hypothesis-generating. A pretreatment peripheral blood TCR clonality below the median was linked to improved progression-free and overall survival.

Synthetic TCR analog templates were spiked into each PCR to estimate absolute template abundance from read counts. TCRbeta CDR3 regions were amplified from genomic DNA with bias-controlled V and J gene primers using the immunoSEQ assay. Sequencing of rearranged TCRbeta segments was done at approximately 20X coverage. The authors' analysis ran thus. Sequencing errors were corrected by clustering and CDR3s were annotated against IMGT to assign V, D and J genes. Only productive TCRbeta rearrangements were used in downstream analyses, excluding out-of-frame or stop-codon sequences. Clonality was computed as one minus Shannon entropy normalized by the log of the number of unique productive sequences. Clones differing between time points or between blood and tumor were identified using Fisher's exact test with Benjamini-Hochberg correction, with an adjusted p below 0.01 applied as the threshold. What TCRdb holds here is the immuneACCESS table cut down to in-frame rearrangements. Part of the clones is not present; checked against another copy, under half of the missing clones reflect an unresolved V gene, and the others are unexplained. Clone size and the V and J calls come from that table; the DNA yielded D and trimming. For this sample the table gives 54,000 or so clones, of which more than 80% were detected only once. The leading ten clones occupy 1% to 1.5% of the sample.

Per the publication, the time point label means: pretreatment peripheral blood. The cohort comprised around 31 patients with locally advanced or metastatic urothelial carcinoma treated at Memorial Sloan Kettering on a trial protocol. Peripheral blood mononuclear cells were collected pretreatment and during treatment, at between 1 and 8 total time points per patient. The Qiagen DNeasy Blood extraction kit was used to purify genomic DNA from total PBMCs and tumor samples. Collected pretreatment and during treatment, PBMCs were isolated and stored as previously described. V lost 0 bases and J lost 7 bases, and the count of bases not matched to a germline gene is 0. The CDR3 covers 15 residues, taking in both the cysteine and the phenylalanine. The read is trimmed to its CDR3 DNA, 45 bases read in frame from base 1. In the germline V gene, CDR1 corresponds to LGHNA and CDR2 to YSLEER. In the case of this clone: Its recognized antigen is unknown. Base quality data are lacking; no much larger clone is found one base away.

The V gene is TRBV4-3 and the J gene is TRBJ2-1; a stretch of 13 junction bases matches TRBD2. This TCR came from a man aged 50-60 years with urothelial cancer. The material was PBMCs, obtained around atezolizumab (anti-PD-L1) treatment. The nucleotide sequence reads TGCGCCAGCAGCCAAGAGGGACTAGCGGGAAATGAGCAGTTCTTC. This gives the protein CASSQEGLAGNEQFF.